This T cell receptor (beta chain) emerged from a study of blood T cell repertoires in COVID-19. As for the study in general: COVID-19 samples, acute and convalescent, were from the United States, Italy and Spain.

TCRdb's table, derived via immunoSEQ multiplex PCR, lists solely in-frame clones and lacks some. The table has about 170,000 clones, roughly 85% seen once; the top ten hold 2.5% to 4%. The J segment lost 5 bases and the V segment lost 0 bases, leaving 14 bases of the junction unmatched. The CDR3 is made up of 18 amino acids. Germline V gene data show CDR1 as MGHRA and CDR2 as YSYEKL. This clone was seen a handful of times. This chain joins TRBV4-1 and TRBJ1-1, with 8 positions matching TRBD1. The source material was peripheral blood. This clonotype was sampled from a human donor with acute or convalescent COVID-19. The donor label of this sample is uncertain. The CDR3 protein is CASSQDGGERTGRTEAFF. CDR3 DNA: TGCGCCAGCAGCCAAGATGGAGGAGAGCGGACAGGGCGGACTGAAGCTTTCTTT.